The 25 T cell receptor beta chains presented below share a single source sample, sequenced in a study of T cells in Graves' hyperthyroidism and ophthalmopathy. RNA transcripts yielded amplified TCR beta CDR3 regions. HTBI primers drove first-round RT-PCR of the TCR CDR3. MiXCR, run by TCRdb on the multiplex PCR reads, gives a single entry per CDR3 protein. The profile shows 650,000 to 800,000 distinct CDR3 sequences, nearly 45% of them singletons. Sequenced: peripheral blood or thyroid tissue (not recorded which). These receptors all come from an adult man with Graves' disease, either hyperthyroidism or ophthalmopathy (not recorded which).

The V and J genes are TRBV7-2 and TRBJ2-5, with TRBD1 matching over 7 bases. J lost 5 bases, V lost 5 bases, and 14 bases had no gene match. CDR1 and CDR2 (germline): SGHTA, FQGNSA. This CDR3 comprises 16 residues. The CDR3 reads CASSQVGAGGRETQYF. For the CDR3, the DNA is TGTGCCAGCAGCCAAGTGGGGGCAGGGGGTCGGGAGACCCAGTACTTC.

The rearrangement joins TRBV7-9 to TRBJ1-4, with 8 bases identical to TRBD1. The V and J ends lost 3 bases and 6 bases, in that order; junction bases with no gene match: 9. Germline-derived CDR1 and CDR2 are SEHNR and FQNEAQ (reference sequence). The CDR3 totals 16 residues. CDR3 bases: TGTGCCAGCAGCTTCCGACAGGGGCCTAACTATGAAAAACTGTTTTTT. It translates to CASSFRQGPNYEKLFF.

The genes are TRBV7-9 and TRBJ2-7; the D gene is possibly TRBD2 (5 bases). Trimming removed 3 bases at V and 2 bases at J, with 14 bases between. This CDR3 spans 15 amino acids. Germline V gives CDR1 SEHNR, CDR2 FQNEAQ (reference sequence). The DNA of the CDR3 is TGTGCCAGCAGCTTGGCACTAGGATACACCTACGAGCAGTACTTC. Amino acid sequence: CASSLALGYTYEQYF.

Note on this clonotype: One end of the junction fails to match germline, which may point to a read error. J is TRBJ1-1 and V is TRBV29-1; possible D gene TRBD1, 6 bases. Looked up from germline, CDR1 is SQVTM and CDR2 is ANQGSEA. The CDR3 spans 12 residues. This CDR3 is CSVGGGGGTQTF. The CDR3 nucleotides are TGCAGCGTTGGGGGGGGCGGGGGAACACAAACCTTT.

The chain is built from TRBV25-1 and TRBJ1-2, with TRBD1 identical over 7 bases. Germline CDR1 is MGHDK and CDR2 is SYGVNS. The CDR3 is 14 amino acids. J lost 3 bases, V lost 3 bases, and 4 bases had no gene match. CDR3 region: CASSEVGGYYGYTF. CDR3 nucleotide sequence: TGTGCCAGCAGTGAGGTAGGGGGCTACTATGGCTACACCTTC.

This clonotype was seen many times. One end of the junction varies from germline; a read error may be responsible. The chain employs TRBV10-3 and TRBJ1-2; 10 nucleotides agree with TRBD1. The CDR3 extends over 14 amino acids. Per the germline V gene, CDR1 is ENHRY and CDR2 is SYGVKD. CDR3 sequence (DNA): TGTGCCAGCAGTTACGACAGGGGGCTTGATGGCTACACCTTC. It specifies CASSYDRGLDGYTF.

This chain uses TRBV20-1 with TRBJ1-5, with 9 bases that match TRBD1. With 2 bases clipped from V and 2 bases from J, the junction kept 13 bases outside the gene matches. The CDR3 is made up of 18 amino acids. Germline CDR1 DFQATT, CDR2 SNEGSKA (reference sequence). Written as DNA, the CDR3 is TGCAGTGCTAGATTTGGACAGGGGAATTATCAAGGCAATCAGCCCCAGCATTTT. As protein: CSARFGQGNYQGNQPQHF.

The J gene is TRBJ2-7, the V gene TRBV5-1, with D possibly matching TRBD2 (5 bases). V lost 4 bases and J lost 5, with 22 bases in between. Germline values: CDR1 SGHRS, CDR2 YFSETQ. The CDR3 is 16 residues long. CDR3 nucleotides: TGCGCCAGCAGCGTACCCACGGGGTCCGTAAGTGACGAGCAGTACTTC. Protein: CASSVPTGSVSDEQYF.

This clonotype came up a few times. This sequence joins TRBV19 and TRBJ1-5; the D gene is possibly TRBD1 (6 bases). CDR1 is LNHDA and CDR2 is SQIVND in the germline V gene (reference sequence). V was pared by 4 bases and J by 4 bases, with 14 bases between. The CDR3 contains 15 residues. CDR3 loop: CASSNPGQRNQPQHF. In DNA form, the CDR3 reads TGTGCCAGTAGTAACCCTGGACAGAGGAATCAGCCCCAGCATTTT.

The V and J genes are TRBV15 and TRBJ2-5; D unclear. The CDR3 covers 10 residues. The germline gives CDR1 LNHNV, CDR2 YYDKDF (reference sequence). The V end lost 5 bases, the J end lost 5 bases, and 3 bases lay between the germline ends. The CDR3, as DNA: TGTGCCACCAGCGGGGAGACCCAGTACTTC. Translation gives CATSGETQYF.

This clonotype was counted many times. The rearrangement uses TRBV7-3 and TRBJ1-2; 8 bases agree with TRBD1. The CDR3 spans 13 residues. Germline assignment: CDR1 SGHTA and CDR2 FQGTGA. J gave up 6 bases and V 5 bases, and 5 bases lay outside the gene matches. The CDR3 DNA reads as TGTGCCAGCAGCATAGGACAGGGAAATGGCTACACCTTC. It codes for CASSIGQGNGYTF.

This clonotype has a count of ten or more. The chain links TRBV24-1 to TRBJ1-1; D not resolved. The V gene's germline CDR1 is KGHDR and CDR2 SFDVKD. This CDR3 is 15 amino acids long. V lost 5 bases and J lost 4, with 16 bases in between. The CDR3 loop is CATSAREGLGTEAFF. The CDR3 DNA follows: TGTGCCACCAGTGCCCGGGAGGGCTTGGGCACTGAAGCTTTCTTT.

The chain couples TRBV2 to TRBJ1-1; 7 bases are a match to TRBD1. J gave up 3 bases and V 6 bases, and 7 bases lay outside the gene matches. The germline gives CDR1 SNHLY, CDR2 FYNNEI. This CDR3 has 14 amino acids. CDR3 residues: CASSPQGEDTEAFF. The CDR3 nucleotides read TGTGCCAGCAGCCCTCAGGGGGAGGACACTGAAGCTTTCTTT.

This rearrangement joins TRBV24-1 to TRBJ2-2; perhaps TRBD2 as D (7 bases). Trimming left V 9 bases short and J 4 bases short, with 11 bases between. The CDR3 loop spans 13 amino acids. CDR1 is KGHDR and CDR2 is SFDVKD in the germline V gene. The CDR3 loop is CATRGAFTGELFF. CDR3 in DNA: TGTGCCACCCGGGGGGCCTTCACCGGGGAGCTGTTTTTT.

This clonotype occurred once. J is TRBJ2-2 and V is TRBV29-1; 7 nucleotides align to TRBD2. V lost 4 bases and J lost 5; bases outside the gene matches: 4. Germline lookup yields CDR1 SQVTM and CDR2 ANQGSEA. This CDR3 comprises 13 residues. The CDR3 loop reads CSVATSSTGELFF. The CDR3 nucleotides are TGCAGCGTTGCGACTAGCTCAACCGGGGAGCTGTTTTTT.

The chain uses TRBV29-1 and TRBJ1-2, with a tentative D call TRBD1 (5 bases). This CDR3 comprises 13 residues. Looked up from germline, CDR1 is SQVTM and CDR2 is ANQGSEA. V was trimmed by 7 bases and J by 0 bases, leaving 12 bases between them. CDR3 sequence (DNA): TGCAGCGGTGAGGGGTATACTAACTATGGCTACACCTTC. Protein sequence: CSGEGYTNYGYTF.

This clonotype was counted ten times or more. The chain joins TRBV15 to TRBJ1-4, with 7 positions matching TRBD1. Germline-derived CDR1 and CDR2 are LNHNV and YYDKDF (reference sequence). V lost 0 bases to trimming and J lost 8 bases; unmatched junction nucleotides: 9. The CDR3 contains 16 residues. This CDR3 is CATSRDRQGIWEKLFF. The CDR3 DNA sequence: TGTGCCACCAGCAGAGATCGACAGGGTATCTGGGAAAAACTGTTTTTT.

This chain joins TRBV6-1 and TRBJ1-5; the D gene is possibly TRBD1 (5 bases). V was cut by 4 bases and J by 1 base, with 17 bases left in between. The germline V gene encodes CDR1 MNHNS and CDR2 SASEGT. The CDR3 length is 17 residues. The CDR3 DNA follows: TGTGCCAGCAGTGGCCGGGACCGAGGACCGAGCAATCAGCCCCAGCATTTT. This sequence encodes CASSGRDRGPSNQPQHF.

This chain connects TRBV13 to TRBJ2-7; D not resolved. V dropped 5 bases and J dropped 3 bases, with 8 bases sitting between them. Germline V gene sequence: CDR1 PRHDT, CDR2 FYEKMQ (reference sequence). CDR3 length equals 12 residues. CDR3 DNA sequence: TGTGCCAGCAGCAGGGATAACTACGAGCAGTACTTC. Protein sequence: CASSRDNYEQYF.

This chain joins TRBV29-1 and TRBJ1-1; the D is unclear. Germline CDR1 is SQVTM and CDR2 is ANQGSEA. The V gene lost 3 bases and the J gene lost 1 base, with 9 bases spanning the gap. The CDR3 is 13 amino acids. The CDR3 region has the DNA TGCAGCGTTGAGGGGTTGCGGAACACTGAAGCTTTCTTT. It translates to CSVEGLRNTEAFF.

Here the CDR3 DNA reads TGTGCCAGCAGACAGCCCTCGAACACCGGGGAGCTGTTTTTT. Protein: CASRQPSNTGELFF. This chain uses TRBV11-2 with TRBJ2-2; D uncertain. CDR1 and CDR2 from the germline V gene are SGHAT and FQNNGV. The CDR3 runs to 14 residues. Trimming cost V 6 bases and J 0 bases, with 8 bases left between them. Supplemented by reference TRBV11-2 and TRBJ2-2, the full variable domain reads EAGVAQSPRYKIIEKRQSVAFWCNPISGHATLYWYQQILGQGPKLLIQFQNNGVVDDSQLPKDRFSAERLKGVDSTLKIQPAKLEDSAVYLCASRQPSNTGELFFGEGSRLTVL.

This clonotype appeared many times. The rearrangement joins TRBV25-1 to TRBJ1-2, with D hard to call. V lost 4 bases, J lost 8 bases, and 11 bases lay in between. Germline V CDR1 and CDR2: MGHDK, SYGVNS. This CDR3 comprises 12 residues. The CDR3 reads CASSVGTMGYTF. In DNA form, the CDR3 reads TGTGCCAGCAGTGTAGGCACTATGGGCTACACCTTC.

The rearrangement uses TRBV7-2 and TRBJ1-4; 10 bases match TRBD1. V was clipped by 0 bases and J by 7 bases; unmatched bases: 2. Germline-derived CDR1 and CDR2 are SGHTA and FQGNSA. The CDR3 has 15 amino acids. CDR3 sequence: CASSLAWTGGEKLFF. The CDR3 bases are TGTGCCAGCAGCTTAGCCTGGACAGGGGGTGAAAAACTGTTTTTT.

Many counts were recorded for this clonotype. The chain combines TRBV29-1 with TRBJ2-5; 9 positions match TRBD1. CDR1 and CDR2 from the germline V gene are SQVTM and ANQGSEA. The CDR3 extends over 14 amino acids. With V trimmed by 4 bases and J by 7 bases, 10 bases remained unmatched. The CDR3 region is CSVAGQGWRGTQYF. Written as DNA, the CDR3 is TGCAGCGTTGCCGGACAGGGGTGGAGGGGGACCCAGTACTTC. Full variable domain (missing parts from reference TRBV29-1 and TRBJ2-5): SAVISQKPSRDICQRGTSLTIQCQVDSQVTMMFWYRQQPGQSLTLIATANQGSEATYESGFVIDKFPISRPNLTFSTLTVSNMSPEDSSIYLCSVAGQGWRGTQYFGPGTRLLVL.

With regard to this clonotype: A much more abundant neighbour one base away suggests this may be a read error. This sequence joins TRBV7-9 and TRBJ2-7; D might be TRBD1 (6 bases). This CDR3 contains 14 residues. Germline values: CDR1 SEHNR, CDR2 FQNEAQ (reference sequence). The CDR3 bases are TGTACCAGCAGCTCCAGGGGCGGAACGGGGGAGCAGTACTTC. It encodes CTSSSRGGTGEQYF.